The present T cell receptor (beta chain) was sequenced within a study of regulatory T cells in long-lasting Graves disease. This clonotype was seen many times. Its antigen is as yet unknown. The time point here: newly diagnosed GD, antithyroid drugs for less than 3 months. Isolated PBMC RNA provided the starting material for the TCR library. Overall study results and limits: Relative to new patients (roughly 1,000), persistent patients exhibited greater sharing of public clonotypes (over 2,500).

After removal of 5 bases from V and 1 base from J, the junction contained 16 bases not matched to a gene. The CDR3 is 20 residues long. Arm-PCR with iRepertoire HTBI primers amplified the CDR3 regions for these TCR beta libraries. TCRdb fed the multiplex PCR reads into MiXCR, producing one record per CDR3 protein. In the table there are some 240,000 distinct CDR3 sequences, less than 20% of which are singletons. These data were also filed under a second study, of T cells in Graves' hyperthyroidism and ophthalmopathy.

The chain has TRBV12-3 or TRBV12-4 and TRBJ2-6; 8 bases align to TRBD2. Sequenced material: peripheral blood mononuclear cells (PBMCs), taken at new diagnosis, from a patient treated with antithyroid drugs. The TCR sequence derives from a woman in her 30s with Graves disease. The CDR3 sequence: CASSPTSIRGGPSGANVLTF. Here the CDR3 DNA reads TGTGCCAGCAGTCCTACAAGTATCCGGGGGGGCCCATCTGGGGCCAACGTCCTGACTTTC.